In its sample, the clone carrying this T cell receptor beta chain was seen a few times. The sample belongs to a study of shared clonotypes between healthy human individuals. The length of the CDR3 is 15 residues. CDR1 LGHNA and CDR2 YNFKEQ come from the germline V gene. V dropped 1 base and J dropped 2; count of bases not matched to a gene: 3. This table comes from immunoSEQ multiplex PCR, and its TCRdb copy is limited to in-frame clones, with some not included. The top ten clones hold around 2% of a sample with hundreds of thousands of clones, around three quarters of them seen once. This rearrangement joins TRBV4-2 to TRBJ2-7, with TRBD2 identical over 9 bases. The source material was memory CD4+ T cells sorted from blood. Subset described: CD45RA-negative fraction. The sequence came from a woman aged 30 to 39 in good health. The CDR3 DNA is TGTGCCAGCAGCCAAGGGACTAGCGCCACCTACGAGCAGTACTTC. Translated, it gives CASSQGTSATYEQYF.